The 14 T cell receptor beta chains below all came from one sample that was sequenced in a study of OX40 agonist ivuxolimab in advanced cancers. The assay was immunoSEQ multiplex PCR, and TCRdb's table has in-frame clones only and misses some. This sample yields some 64,000 clones, of which 70% to 90% are seen a single time; around 0.37% belongs to the top ten. The starting material was CD4+ or CD8+ T cells sorted from blood, obtained in a trial of the OX40 agonist ivuxolimab. These receptors were taken from an adult with an advanced solid tumor such as melanoma, head and neck, liver or kidney cancer.

This clone was detected only a few times. The chain carries TRBV19 and TRBJ1-5; 10 bases are a match to TRBD1. The length of the CDR3 is 15 residues. Germline CDR1 LNHDA, CDR2 SQIVND (reference sequence). Germline trimming cut 6 bases from V and 6 bases from J; bases unmatched to any gene: 8. CDR3 sequence: CASRSTGGGFQPQHF. The CDR3 coding sequence is TGTGCCAGTAGGTCGACAGGGGGCGGATTTCAGCCCCAGCATTTT. Variable domain in full (rest from reference TRBV19 and TRBJ1-5): DGGITQSPKYLFRKEGQNVTLSCEQNLNHDAMYWYRQDPGQGLRLIYYSQIVNDFQKGDIAEGYSVSREKKESFPLTVTSAQKNPTAFYLCASRSTGGGFQPQHFGDGTRLSIL.

The chain links TRBV5-1 to TRBJ2-7, with 8 bases identical to TRBD1. The CDR3 is 13 amino acids. The V gene end was trimmed by 4 bases and the J gene end by 5 bases; junction bases not matched to a gene: 5. Germline CDR1 SGHRS, CDR2 YFSETQ. Here the CDR3 DNA reads TGCGCCAGCAGCCGGGACAGGAGCAACGAGCAGTACTTC. Translation gives CASSRDRSNEQYF.

The J gene is TRBJ1-1, the V gene TRBV5-1, with no clear D. The CDR3 consists of 13 residues. V lost 0 bases and J lost 3, with 6 bases in between. From germline, CDR1 is SGHRS and CDR2 YFSETQ. In DNA, the CDR3 is TGCGCCAGCAGCTTGGGTCGAGACACTGAAGCTTTCTTT. This sequence encodes CASSLGRDTEAFF.

Only a few counts were recorded for this clone. The V call is TRBV7-9, the J call TRBJ1-3; a weak D match, TRBD1 (5 bases). With 5 bases removed from V and 4 bases from J, the gap between germline ends came to 18 bases. The CDR3 runs 16 residues. Germline values: CDR1 SEHNR, CDR2 FQNEAQ (reference sequence). This chain's CDR3 is CASSQGPRKIGNTIYF. CDR3 bases: TGTGCCAGCAGCCAGGGACCCCGAAAGATCGGAAACACCATATATTTT. Filled out from reference TRBV7-9 and TRBJ1-3, the complete variable domain reads DTGVSQNPRHKITKRGQNVTFRCDPISEHNRLYWYRQTLGQGPEFLTYFQNEAQLEKSRLLSDRFSAERPKGSFSTLEIQRTEQGDSAMYLCASSQGPRKIGNTIYFGEGSWLTVV.

This clone was seen only a few times. This sequence joins TRBV19 and TRBJ2-7, with TRBD1 matching over 10 bases. The V segment lost 4 bases and the J segment 6 bases; nucleotides outside the gene matches: 6. Germline CDR1 is LNHDA and CDR2 is SQIVND (reference sequence). The CDR3 consists of 14 residues. CDR3: CASSTRQGAFEQYF. In DNA form, the CDR3 reads TGTGCCAGTAGTACCAGACAGGGGGCCTTCGAGCAGTACTTC. Complete variable domain (other parts from reference TRBV19 and TRBJ2-7): DGGITQSPKYLFRKEGQNVTLSCEQNLNHDAMYWYRQDPGQGLRLIYYSQIVNDFQKGDIAEGYSVSREKKESFPLTVTSAQKNPTAFYLCASSTRQGAFEQYFGPGTRLTVT.

This clone was found once. The gene calls are TRBV11-3 and TRBJ1-6, with no clear D. CDR1 and CDR2 from the germline V gene are SGHNT and YENEEA. Trimming pared 5 bases from V and 7 bases from J, leaving 9 bases between. This CDR3 has 13 amino acids. The CDR3 protein is CASSLVENSPLHF. DNA of the CDR3: TGTGCCAGCAGCCTTGTTGAAAATTCACCCCTCCACTTT.

The chain couples TRBV5-4 to TRBJ2-1; TRBD2 agrees at 7 bases. CDR1 and CDR2 from the germline V gene are SGHNT and YYREEE (reference sequence). The CDR3 runs to 13 residues. The V gene end was trimmed by 5 bases and the J gene end by 7 bases; junction bases not matched to a gene: 6. CDR3 in amino acids: CASRMDGRNEQFF. CDR3 nucleotides: TGTGCCAGCAGAATGGACGGGAGGAATGAGCAGTTCTTC. Full variable domain (outside the CDR3, taken from reference TRBV5-4 and TRBJ2-1): ETGVTQSPTHLIKTRGQQVTLRCSSQSGHNTVSWYQQALGQGPQFIFQYYREEENGRGNFPPRFSGLQFPNYSSELNVNALELDDSALYLCASRMDGRNEQFFGPGTRLTVL.

This clone was seen just once. The chain uses TRBV19 and TRBJ2-1; no clear D. The CDR3 runs 15 residues. The germline V and J ends were trimmed by 0 bases and 12 bases, with 18 bases remaining between them. CDR1 and CDR2 (germline): LNHDA, SQIVND (reference sequence). CDR3 coding DNA: TGTGCCAGTAGTATAGATTACGGAACCCGGGTTTCGCAGTTCTTC. Protein product: CASSIDYGTRVSQFF. The entire variable domain, with the rest obtained from reference TRBV19 and TRBJ2-1, is as follows: DGGITQSPKYLFRKEGQNVTLSCEQNLNHDAMYWYRQDPGQGLRLIYYSQIVNDFQKGDIAEGYSVSREKKESFPLTVTSAQKNPTAFYLCASSIDYGTRVSQFFGPGTRLTVL.

V gene TRBV20-1 combines with J gene TRBJ2-7; no reliable D call. The CDR3 loop spans 10 amino acids. V was clipped by 6 bases and J by 7 bases, with 10 bases between them. Germline CDR1 and CDR2: DFQATT and SNEGSKA (reference sequence). The CDR3 loop reads CSAASEEQYF. CDR3 coding DNA: TGCAGTGCGGCCTCCGAGGAGCAGTACTTC.

This clone was observed once. The chain links TRBV18 to TRBJ2-3, with TRBD1 matching over 7 bases. The CDR3 has 15 residues. Germline V lookup: CDR1 KGHSH, CDR2 LQKENI. V lost 2 bases and J lost 5; bases outside the gene matches: 7. CDR3 protein: CASSPYSQGIDTQYF. In DNA, the CDR3 is TGTGCCAGCTCACCATACTCACAGGGGATAGATACGCAGTATTTT.

The V call is TRBV19, the J call TRBJ1-4, with D hard to call. V gave up 2 bases and J gave up 7 bases, with 8 bases separating them. CDR3 length: 13 residues. Germline loops: CDR1 LNHDA, CDR2 SQIVND (reference sequence). CDR3 sequence: CASSIRHPEKLFF. As DNA, the CDR3 is TGTGCCAGTAGTATAAGACATCCTGAAAAACTGTTTTTT. The complete variable domain, with remaining parts taken from reference TRBV19 and TRBJ1-4, reads DGGITQSPKYLFRKEGQNVTLSCEQNLNHDAMYWYRQDPGQGLRLIYYSQIVNDFQKGDIAEGYSVSREKKESFPLTVTSAQKNPTAFYLCASSIRHPEKLFFGSGTQLSVL.

This chain joins TRBV27 and TRBJ1-5; 9 positions match TRBD1. Germline CDR1 and CDR2: MNHEY and SMNVEV (reference sequence). The CDR3 is 16 residues long. Trimming took 5 bases from V and 0 from J; bases not matched to a gene: 5. The CDR3 here is CASSPGQGYSNQPQHF. CDR3 bases: TGTGCCAGCAGTCCGGGACAGGGTTATAGCAATCAGCCCCAGCATTTT.

This chain uses TRBV28 with TRBJ2-7; 8 nucleotides match TRBD1. V dropped 4 bases and J dropped 3; count of bases not matched to a gene: 5. There are 14 residues in the CDR3. Germline CDR1 is MDHEN and CDR2 is SYDVKM. Here the CDR3 DNA reads TGTGCCAGCAGTTCAGGGGGCGTCGACTACGAGCAGTACTTC. This gives the protein CASSSGGVDYEQYF.

The chain carries TRBV5-1 and TRBJ1-1; 9 bases line up with TRBD1. CDR1 is SGHRS, CDR2 YFSETQ, per germline. This CDR3 comprises 14 residues. The trim removed 3 bases at V and 1 base at J, leaving 1 base unmatched. CDR3 sequence (DNA): TGCGCCAGCAGCTCGACAGGGGGGAACACTGAAGCTTTCTTT. Translating it yields CASSSTGGNTEAFF.